This T cell receptor (beta chain) was found in a study of beta chain features in type 1 diabetes. Study-wide context: Healthy donors resembled patients in age, gender and cell yields.

About this clone itself: As yet, its antigen is unknown.

Heparinised blood was drawn once per donor, averaging approximately 100 mL. Stem cell-like memory, regulatory, central memory and naive CD4+ cells were sorted via CD45RO/CCR7/CD25/CD127/CD95/CD27. Germline V CDR1 and CDR2: KGHSH, LQKENI. The CDR3 consists of 14 residues. Trimming pared 3 bases from V and 4 bases from J, leaving 11 bases between. Every bit of the isolated RNA underwent reverse transcription, so sequencing read expressed TCRB transcripts. Around 3.9 million reads per sample were averaged for naive, central memory and regulatory samples. This table comes from immunoSEQ multiplex PCR, and its TCRdb copy is limited to in-frame clones, with some not included. The table lists 250,000 or so clones, approximately 15% of them singletons, with just under 0.02% in the top ten. Study-level findings and limits: In every one of the four CD4+ subsets, TCRB CDR3s were moderately but significantly shorter in Type 1 diabetes patients.

The V gene is TRBV18, the J gene TRBJ2-3, with D hard to call. This TCR was recovered from a man aged 25 to 45 with type 1 diabetes. The specimen was naive CD4+ T cells from blood. The CDR3 nucleotides read TGTGCCAGCTCACCCAACCCGGTTTCAGATACGCAGTATTTT. Protein product: CASSPNPVSDTQYF.